One and the same sample provided the 9 T cell receptor beta chains below, sequenced in a study of CD8+CD57+ T cells in acquired aplastic anemia. TCR beta VDJ and CDR3 profiling used genomic DNA as template. Each CDR3 protein gets one entry after TCRdb re-called the reads with MiXCR. Here the sample spans around 140,000 distinct CDR3 sequences, approximately 41% being singletons. Source material: sorted CD4+, CD8+, or CD8+CD57+ T cells (not recorded which) from PBMCs. The receptors derive from a human donor in good health, serving as a control.

This clonotype was found once. A read error may be the cause here, since a much bigger clone is one base away. A read error is likely, as this CDR3 ends without the conserved phenylalanine or tryptophan. The V and J genes are TRBV18 and TRBJ1-6; D gene ambiguous. Germline CDR1 and CDR2: KGHSH and LQKENI. V lost 1 base and J 3 bases, leaving 7 bases between the germline ends. CDR3 length equals 15 residues. In nucleotides, the CDR3 is TGTGCCAGCTCACCACGGCAGGACTATAATTCACCCCTCCACCTT. Translating it yields CASSPRQDYNSPLHL.

This clonotype has at least ten counts. The V and J genes are TRBV19 and TRBJ2-1, with a weak D call TRBD1 (6 bases). The ends were cut back, 6 bases at V and 10 bases at J, with 13 bases in the middle. Germline CDR1 and CDR2: LNHDA and SQIVND (reference sequence). The length of the CDR3 is 12 residues. CDR3 region: CASSRGLREQFF. The CDR3 bases are TGTGCCAGTAGCAGGGGTCTCCGGGAGCAGTTCTTC. Looking up the rest from reference TRBV19 and TRBJ2-1 gives the full variable domain: DGGITQSPKYLFRKEGQNVTLSCEQNLNHDAMYWYRQDPGQGLRLIYYSQIVNDFQKGDIAEGYSVSREKKESFPLTVTSAQKNPTAFYLCASSRGLREQFFGPGTRLTVL.

This clonotype came up many times. The J gene is TRBJ2-5, the V gene TRBV4-2, with 13 nucleotides matching TRBD2. Per the germline V gene, CDR1 is LGHNA and CDR2 is YNFKEQ. V trimming: 0 bases; J trimming: 3 bases; junction bases outside the gene matches: 4. CDR3 length equals 17 residues. The CDR3 bases are TGTGCCAGCAGCCAAGATCGCGGGACTAGCGGGGAAGAGACCCAGTACTTC. Translating it yields CASSQDRGTSGEETQYF.

The chain couples TRBV27 to TRBJ2-7, with 10 bases lining up with TRBD1. The CDR3 totals 17 residues. The ends lost 3 bases at V and 0 bases at J; junction bases unmatched: 8. Germline lookup yields CDR1 MNHEY and CDR2 SMNVEV (reference sequence). The DNA of the CDR3 is TGTGCCAGCAGTTTCCAAGGACAGGGGGTCTCCTCCTACGAGCAGTACTTC. Translated: CASSFQGQGVSSYEQYF.

The chain uses TRBV29-1 and TRBJ1-5; 9 bases map to TRBD1. The V segment lost 4 bases and the J segment 4 bases; nucleotides outside the gene matches: 2. CDR3 length: 13 amino acids. Germline CDR1 and CDR2: SQVTM and ANQGSEA. In DNA form, the CDR3 reads TGCAGCGTTGGGGACAGGGTGAATCAGCCCCAGCATTTT. Amino acids: CSVGDRVNQPQHF.

In its sample, this clonotype was seen many times. V gene TRBV7-2 combines with J gene TRBJ2-3, with a possible D match to TRBD2 (6 bases). Per the germline V gene, CDR1 is SGHTA and CDR2 is FQGNSA. The CDR3 loop spans 15 amino acids. V lost 4 bases, J lost 5 bases, and 16 bases lay in between. The CDR3 region is CASSYSGKTVDTQYF. CDR3 nucleotide sequence: TGTGCCAGCAGCTATAGCGGCAAGACGGTAGATACGCAGTATTTT.

This clonotype was detected only a few times. The chain employs TRBV2 and TRBJ1-1; no clear D gene. The CDR3 has 13 residues. In germline, CDR1 is SNHLY, CDR2 FYNNEI. V gave up 6 bases and J gave up 1 base, with 9 bases separating them. The CDR3 DNA is TGTGCCAGCAGCCAAGCTGCGAACACTGAAGCTTTCTTT. Translated: CASSQAANTEAFF.

The sample holds many counts of this clonotype. The chain recombines TRBV6-1 with TRBJ2-7, with D possibly matching TRBD1 (5 bases). Looked up from germline, CDR1 is MNHNS and CDR2 is SASEGT. This CDR3 is 13 amino acids long. Trimming removed 6 bases from V and 3 bases from J, with 12 bases in between. The CDR3 coding sequence is TGTGCCAGCAGCTTCGACAGAAACTACGAGCAGTACTTC. It translates to CASSFDRNYEQYF.

The V call is TRBV18, the J call TRBJ1-2, with TRBD1 identical over 7 bases. Per germline, CDR1 KGHSH and CDR2 LQKENI. The CDR3 is 14 amino acids. Trimming removed 5 bases from V and 4 bases from J; junction bases left unmatched: 7. CDR3 coding DNA: TGTGCCAGCTCATTCAGGGGGGATGGCTATGGCTACACCTTC. Its translation is CASSFRGDGYGYTF.